The rows below give T cell receptor beta chains drawn from one sample of a study of CD8 T cells in Susac syndrome. TCRdb used MiXCR to reprocess the immunoSEQ multiplex PCR reads, holding one entry per CDR3 protein. Of over 150,000 distinct CDR3 sequences in the sample, about 93% were seen once. The sample consisted of CD4+ T cells from PBMCs. The receptors shown here come from a human donor with multiple sclerosis. The CDR3 runs from the conserved cysteine through the conserved F or W.

TRBV18,TRBJ2-7,CASSPLSGTGEQYF
TRBV10-2,TRBJ1-2,CATRQGATNYGYTF
TRBV9,TRBJ1-2,CASSVTGTDFGYTF
TRBV28,TRBJ2-5,CASEGTQETQYF
TRBV6-6,TRBJ2-1,CASSLVAGSGNNEQFF
TRBV30,TRBJ1-1,CAWLQGQSTEAFF
TRBV6-2/TRBV6-3,TRBJ1-5,CASSVGGYQPQHF
TRBV14,TRBJ1-2,CASSRDGRKANYGYTF
TRBV19,TRBJ1-1,CASSIVPTGEAFF
TRBV10-2,TRBJ2-7,CASSAGTATYEQYF
TRBV12-3/TRBV12-4,TRBJ1-2,CASTPTQGAIYGYTF
TRBV5-4,TRBJ1-2,CASSSGGAVAYGYTF
TRBV3-1,TRBJ2-7,CASSQAVTSDEQYF
TRBV19,TRBJ2-2,CASSIGGLDTGELFF
TRBV6-1,TRBJ2-2,CASSGSGTAPGGELFF
TRBV19,TRBJ1-2,CASSMGPGGVYGYTF
TRBV6-1,TRBJ1-2,CASGSGIGGYTF
TRBV20-1,TRBJ2-5,CSARVKGETQYF
TRBV4-1,TRBJ1-2,CASSQDPTGDGYTF
TRBV3-1,TRBJ2-1,CASSSRGGNEQFF
TRBV6-5,TRBJ1-2,CASSNGGPNYGYTF
TRBV6-1,TRBJ2-2,CAISPPTGGMNTGELFF
TRBV11-1,TRBJ2-1,CASSREPDSNEQFF
TRBV4-1,TRBJ1-5,CASSQGQVLADSNQPQHF
TRBV28,TRBJ1-6,CASSLLQENSPLHF
TRBV5-4,TRBJ1-1,CASSRGDPGTEAFF
TRBV6-1,TRBJ2-3,CASSEWSDTQYF
TRBV2,TRBJ2-1,CASSRGDAAYNEQFF
TRBV3-1,TRBJ2-5,CASSQAVSAGVRETQYF
TRBV9,TRBJ2-3,CASSVASRSGDTQYF
TRBV20-1,TRBJ1-6,CSARDQLLKKNSPLHF
TRBV20-1,TRBJ2-7,CSAAQPAGGGYEQYF
TRBV10-2,TRBJ1-5,CASQRTGPNQPQHF
TRBV5-6,TRBJ1-2,CASSLRGAGGYTF
TRBV6-5,TRBJ2-3,CASRESTDTQYF
TRBV9,TRBJ2-3,CASSGKAVSTDTQYF
TRBV9,TRBJ2-2,CASSVEGTINGEPFF
TRBV2,TRBJ2-1,CAVKGTSGIDEQFF
TRBV28,TRBJ1-1,CASSLRLTVSPNTEAFF
TRBV12-3/TRBV12-4,TRBJ2-7,CASSPEGGVEGGGFYEQYF
TRBV19,TRBJ1-2,CASSAGQTSYGYTF
TRBV6-2/TRBV6-3,TRBJ1-1,CASIPHGGNTEAFF
TRBV27,TRBJ1-2,CASTPWGDGNYGYTF
TRBV2,TRBJ1-5,CASSGTGGQPQHF